This TCR beta chain derives from a study of TIL therapy for anti-PD-1-resistant metastatic lung cancer listed by TCRdb under 2021. Study-level background: Before any PD-1/PD-L1 blockade was given, tumors were harvested, nivolumab was then administered, and patients who progressed went on to receive lymphodepletion, an infusion of expanded TIL, and IL-2. The cohort was predominantly lung adenocarcinoma, with a few EGFR-mutant and two ALK-rearranged tumors, and half of patients were current or former smokers. T cell receptor beta sequencing of tumor and peripheral blood was used to follow clonotypes across the tumor, the expanded TIL product and serial blood samples. Across the cohort, whole-exome sequencing showed a median non-synonymous tumor mutation burden of 1.5 mutations per megabase. A median age of approximately 50 years (range about 38-85) and a median tumor PD-L1 proportion score of 6% were recorded among enrolled patients. Study-level results and caveats: The baseline peripheral repertoire was partially replaced by infused TIL clonotypes, which then decayed over months, and persistence showed no apparent association with response. The cohort was highly selected, with more treatment-naive, never-smoker and oncogene-addicted patients than typical, limiting generalizability. The study protocol defined all tumor marker inferences as exploratory.

The CDR3, from cysteine to phenylalanine, totals 13 residues. Only CDR3 DNA remains: 39 bases, in frame from the first base. CDR1 and CDR2 were assigned from the germline V gene as MNHEY and SVGAGI. Trimming removed 5 bases from V and 1 base from J, leaving 8 bases between the germline ends. Worth noting for this clone: Its antigen specificity is not known. No clone much larger than this one lies a single base away; base qualities are absent.

The sample's time point label is to be understood as: pre-treatment sample, taken before nivolumab and TIL therapy. Between October 2017 and early 2020, a dual-center phase I trial enrolled adults who had stage 4 NSCLC. Samples were obtained from a single-arm, open-label phase I trial in which tumor-infiltrating lymphocyte therapy with nivolumab was evaluated in advanced non-small cell lung cancer. Blood mononuclear cells from EDTA tubes were separated on a Ficoll gradient and snap-frozen as pellets, and DNA was extracted from the cells using a Qiagen mini-prep kit. TCR beta CDR3 regions were amplified from genomic DNA with the immunoSEQ v3 hsTCRB kit using bias-controlled multiplex PCR. An Illumina NextSeq 500 was used to sequence the TCR libraries, reaching approximately 2 million read pairs at survey level or roughly 4.5-6 million at deep level. The authors' pipeline ran thus. V, D and J genes were assigned, non-productive sequences were removed, and clonality was reported by immunoSEQ Analyzer software. Repertoires were compared by productive Simpson clonality and by the Morisita overlap index of productive TRB rearrangements between infused TIL and blood. The absolute count of a clonotype in blood was estimated by multiplying the lymphocyte count by the CD3+ fraction and by the productive frequency of the clone. TCRdb took over this immuneACCESS table, retaining in-frame rearrangements with V and J assigned. Such tables are incomplete; in checked studies, under half of the missing clones stem from an unresolved V gene, and the remainder is unexplained. V, J and clone size reflect that table, while D and trimming were determined from the DNA. The sample has 60,000 or so clones on record, roughly 66% of them singletons. About 6.8% of the sample belongs to the ten largest clones.

This clonotype was sampled from a person aged 25 to 79 with non-small cell lung cancer. Sequencing used blood, obtained at baseline. The rearrangement combines TRBV6-5 with TRBJ2-5, with a tentative D gene TRBD1 over 5 matching bases. The CDR3 protein is CASSGAAQETQYF. At the DNA level, the sequence is TGTGCCAGCAGTGGGGCAGCCCAAGAGACCCAGTACTTC.